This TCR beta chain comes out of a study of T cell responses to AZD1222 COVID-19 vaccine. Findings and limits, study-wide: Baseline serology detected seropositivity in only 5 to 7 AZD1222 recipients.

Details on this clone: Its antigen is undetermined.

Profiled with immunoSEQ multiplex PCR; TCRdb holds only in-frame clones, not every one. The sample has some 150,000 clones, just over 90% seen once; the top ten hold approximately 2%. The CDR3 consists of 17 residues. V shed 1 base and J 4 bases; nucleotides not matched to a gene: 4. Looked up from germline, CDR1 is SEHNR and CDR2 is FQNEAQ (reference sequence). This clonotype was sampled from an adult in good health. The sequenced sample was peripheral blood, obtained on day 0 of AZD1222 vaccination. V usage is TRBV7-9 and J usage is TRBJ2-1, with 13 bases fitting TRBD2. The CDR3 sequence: CASSLGGLAGSYNEQFF. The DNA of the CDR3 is TGTGCCAGCAGCTTAGGGGGACTAGCGGGGTCTTACAATGAGCAGTTCTTC.